The entry below gives a single TCR beta chain sequence along with its context. Its antigen is unknown. The ends lost 0 bases at V and 2 bases at J; junction bases unmatched: 8. The length of the CDR3 is 17 residues. Germline CDR1 reads SGHDT; CDR2 reads YYEEEE. This sample is drawn from a study of shared clonotypes between healthy human individuals. The method was immunoSEQ multiplex PCR; TCRdb's version includes in-frame clones alone and lacks a portion of them. The sample includes over a million clones, about 84% of them seen just once. Study conclusions and caveats: Relative to memory subsets, naive subsets generally showed larger estimated richness. Compared with clonotypes that all four donors shared, non-shared clonotypes had lower generation probabilities.

Input material: memory CD4+ T cells from PBMCs. Described subset: CD45RA-negative fraction. The chain links TRBV5-6 to TRBJ2-3, with 8 bases fitting TRBD2. This clonotype was obtained from a man in his late teens or twenties in good health. Some clones in this sample may be carry-over from other donors' samples. The CDR3 sequence: CASSLEGGRLLTDTQYF. CDR3 DNA sequence: TGTGCCAGCAGCTTGGAAGGCGGGAGGCTCCTCACAGATACGCAGTATTTT.